The 22 T cell receptor beta chains in this list originate from one sample, sequenced in a study of blood T cell repertoires in COVID-19. The method was immunoSEQ multiplex PCR; TCRdb's version includes in-frame clones alone and lacks a portion of them. The sample carries 90,000 or so clones, 55% to 75% recorded once. Source material: peripheral blood. Every receptor here comes from an elderly woman with acute or convalescent COVID-19.

The rearrangement uses TRBV5-4 and TRBJ1-6; D gene ambiguous. CDR3 length: 13 amino acids. V dropped 4 bases and J dropped 11 bases, with 13 bases sitting between them. CDR1 is SGHNT and CDR2 is YYREEE in the germline V gene (reference sequence). CDR3 DNA: TGTGCCAGCAGCGCTGAAAGGGAGGCACCCCTCCACTTT. Translating gives CASSAEREAPLHF.

V usage is TRBV3-1 (or the pseudogene TRBV3-2) and J usage is TRBJ1-2; perhaps TRBD1 as D (5 bases). The V and J ends lost 6 bases and 6 bases respectively, with 14 bases between them. Germline CDR1 reads LGHDT; CDR2 reads YNNKEL (reference sequence). CDR3 size: 13 residues. In DNA form, the CDR3 reads TGTGCCAGCAGGGCCGACGGGGGAAATGGCTACACCTTC. Translation gives CASRADGGNGYTF.

The chain uses TRBV5-1 and TRBJ1-4; D unclear. V was pared by 7 bases and J by 0 bases, with 19 bases between. Germline V gives CDR1 SGHRS, CDR2 YFSETQ. The CDR3 consists of 17 residues. The CDR3 DNA reads TGCGCCAGCGGCCTAGAACCGGGTGTTCCAACTAATGAAAAACTGTTTTTT. This codes for CASGLEPGVPTNEKLFF.

The chain links TRBV21-1 to TRBJ2-3; the table gives TRBD1 as D, unverified against the DNA. TRBV21-1 is designated a pseudogene. The CDR3 runs to 16 residues. In nucleotides, the CDR3 is TGTGCCAGCAGCGCAGACGGACAGGGTTGCACAGATACGCAGTATTTT. It specifies CASSADGQGCTDTQYF.

V is TRBV20-1 and J is TRBJ2-4, with no clear D. Per germline, CDR1 DFQATT and CDR2 SNEGSKA (reference sequence). V gave up 0 bases and J gave up 10 bases, with 7 bases separating them. The length of the CDR3 is 11 residues. CDR3 nucleotides: TGCAGTGCTAGAGAGGCTAGAATTCAGTACTTC. It translates to CSAREARIQYF.

This clone was observed a few times. The chain combines TRBV7-2 with TRBJ1-5, with D perhaps matching TRBD1 (5 bases). This CDR3 is built from 18 residues. Germline V gives CDR1 SGHTA, CDR2 FQGNSA. V was trimmed by 1 base and J by 0 bases, leaving 16 bases between them. The CDR3 region has the DNA TGTGCCAGCAGCTTAGGGGGCCGGTTACAGCATAGCAATCAGCCCCAGCATTTT. Translated: CASSLGGRLQHSNQPQHF.

The chain recombines TRBV7-2 with TRBJ1-4; 11 bases match TRBD1. CDR1 and CDR2 from the germline V gene are SGHTA and FQGNSA. The CDR3 runs 15 residues. Trimming took 5 bases from V and 8 from J; bases not matched to a gene: 7. CDR3 residues: CASSPGQGAWEKLFF. The CDR3 DNA sequence: TGTGCCAGCAGCCCCGGACAGGGGGCTTGGGAAAAACTGTTTTTT.

The chain joins TRBV10-2 to TRBJ2-5; D is uncertain. Germline assignment: CDR1 WSHSY and CDR2 SAAADI. V lost 0 bases, J lost 1 base, and 9 bases lay in between. CDR3 length: 15 amino acids. The CDR3 here is CASSESLSVQETQYF. CDR3 sequence (DNA): TGCGCCAGCAGTGAGTCGCTGAGCGTCCAAGAGACCCAGTACTTC.

This clone was observed a few times. This chain links TRBV7-3 with TRBJ2-1; D gene unclear. Trimming pared 5 bases from V and 9 bases from J, leaving 14 bases between. This CDR3 spans 13 amino acids. Germline lookup yields CDR1 SGHTA and CDR2 FQGTGA. The CDR3 DNA reads as TGTGCCAGCAGCACCGACTTCAAGCGTGAGCAGTTCTTC. Its translation is CASSTDFKREQFF.

V and J are TRBV20-1 and TRBJ1-2; 7 bases map to TRBD1. Germline CDR1 reads DFQATT; CDR2 reads SNEGSKA (reference sequence). Trimming took 5 bases from V and 0 from J; bases not matched to a gene: 3. The CDR3 is made up of 13 amino acids. The CDR3 here is CSACDRANYGYTF. CDR3 DNA: TGCAGTGCTTGTGACAGGGCTAACTATGGCTACACCTTC.

The chain links TRBV4-2 to TRBJ1-5; perhaps TRBD1 as D (5 bases). CDR1 and CDR2 (germline): LGHNA, YNFKEQ. Trimming removed 4 bases from V and 5 bases from J, with 9 bases in between. The CDR3 loop spans 13 amino acids. The CDR3 loop reads CASSLDRYQPQHF. As DNA, the CDR3 is TGTGCCAGCAGCCTAGACAGATATCAGCCCCAGCATTTT.

This CDR3 is CASSRSTSGHFQETQYF. CDR3 DNA sequence: TGTGCCAGCAGTCGATCGACTAGCGGGCACTTCCAAGAGACCCAGTACTTC. The rearrangement joins TRBV27 to TRBJ2-5, with 10 bases aligning to TRBD2. Per the germline V gene, CDR1 is MNHEY and CDR2 is SMNVEV (reference sequence). Trimming removed 5 bases from V and 1 base from J; junction bases left unmatched: 10. This CDR3 contains 17 residues.

The V call is TRBV11-2, the J call TRBJ2-1; the D gene is possibly TRBD2 (6 bases). The germline V and J ends were trimmed by 3 bases and 2 bases, with 20 bases remaining between them. CDR1 is SGHAT, CDR2 FQNNGV, per germline. The CDR3 consists of 18 residues. The CDR3 is CASSFQLGRLGPYNEQFF. The CDR3 DNA follows: TGTGCCAGCAGCTTTCAGTTAGGGAGGCTAGGGCCCTACAATGAGCAGTTCTTC.

The chain joins TRBV2 to TRBJ1-2, with 7 bases that match TRBD1. Germline V gene lookup returns CDR1 SNHLY and CDR2 FYNNEI. The CDR3 totals 16 residues. The junction had 11 bases not matched to a gene; V was cut back by 2 bases and J by 5 bases. CDR3 nucleotides: TGTGCCAGCAGTGAATCGTTGGGGAGACAGGGTTATGGCTACACCTTC. As protein: CASSESLGRQGYGYTF.

The V and J genes are TRBV5-4 and TRBJ2-3, with TRBD2 matching over 9 bases. Losses at the gene ends were 4 bases for V and 0 bases for J; bases not matched to a gene: 6. CDR1 and CDR2 from the germline V gene are SGHNT and YYREEE (reference sequence). The CDR3 length is 16 residues. In nucleotides, the CDR3 is TGTGCCAGCAGCCACATTGGACTAGCGAGCACAGATACGCAGTATTTT. Its protein is CASSHIGLASTDTQYF.

The chain combines TRBV5-5 with TRBJ2-5; D is perhaps TRBD2 (5 bases). Trimming stripped 3 bases from V and 7 bases from J, with 7 bases between. Germline values: CDR1 SGHKS, CDR2 YYEKEE (reference sequence). The CDR3 consists of 11 residues. The CDR3 bases are TGTGCCAGCAGCTGGGCGGGGACCCAGTACTTC. Protein sequence: CASSWAGTQYF. Combining the CDR3 with reference TRBV5-5 and TRBJ2-5 gives the whole variable domain DAGVTQSPTHLIKTRGQQVTLRCSPISGHKSVSWYQQVLGQGPQFIFQYYEKEERGRGNFPDRFSARQFPNYSSELNVNALLLGDSALYLCASSWAGTQYFGPGTRLLVL.

The gene calls are TRBV3-1 (or the pseudogene TRBV3-2) and TRBJ2-5; 12 bases are shared with TRBD2. V was pared by 1 base and J by 9 bases, with 6 bases of the junction left unmatched. The germline V gene encodes CDR1 LGHDT and CDR2 YNNKEL (reference sequence). The CDR3 covers 15 residues. The CDR3: CASSQGLAGDGAQYF. CDR3 DNA: TGTGCCAGCAGCCAAGGACTAGCGGGAGATGGGGCCCAGTACTTC.

The chain joins TRBV5-3 to TRBJ2-3, with 11 bases aligning to TRBD1. TRBV5-3 is an ORF for which the function is uncertain. CDR3 length: 18 amino acids. Unmatched junction bases numbered 10, after V lost 1 base and J lost 3 bases. The chain's CDR3 is CARSLKYKDRGRTDTQYF. The DNA for the CDR3 is TGTGCCAGAAGCTTGAAATATAAGGACAGGGGGCGAACAGATACGCAGTATTTT.

The gene calls are TRBV6-5 and TRBJ1-1; no firm D call. Trimming removed 8 bases at V and 6 bases at J, with 19 bases between. This CDR3 comprises 14 residues. Germline V gene lookup returns CDR1 MNHEY and CDR2 SVGAGI. The CDR3 here is CASWEDGNLAEAFF. The DNA for the CDR3 is TGTGCCAGCTGGGAGGACGGGAACTTGGCTGAAGCTTTCTTT.

The chain has TRBV18 and TRBJ1-1, with D hard to call. Trimming took off 3 bases at V and 4 bases at J, with 9 bases between the two ends. This CDR3 comprises 13 residues. The germline V gene encodes CDR1 KGHSH and CDR2 LQKENI. The CDR3 DNA sequence: TGTGCCAGCTCACCTTATGGGAGCACTGAAGCTTTCTTT. Residues: CASSPYGSTEAFF.

V and J are TRBV9 and TRBJ1-4; possible D gene TRBD1, 5 bases. Deletions cut 4 bases from V and 7 bases from J, with 14 bases between. This CDR3 is built from 14 residues. Germline V lookup: CDR1 SGDLS, CDR2 YYNGEE. In DNA, the CDR3 is TGTGCCAGCAGCCCCCGCAGGGTGGGTGAAAAACTGTTTTTT. Amino acids: CASSPRRVGEKLFF.

The chain employs TRBV4-2 and TRBJ2-5, with 9 bases identical to TRBD1. Germline lookup yields CDR1 LGHNA and CDR2 YNFKEQ. V lost 4 bases, J lost 3 bases, and 3 bases stayed unmatched. The CDR3 is 14 residues long. CDR3 nucleotide sequence: TGTGCCAGCAGCCGGGGACAGGGCGAAGAGACCCAGTACTTC. Translation: CASSRGQGEETQYF.